Listed below are T cell receptor beta chains from one sample, sequenced in a study of OX40 agonist ivuxolimab in advanced cancers. Produced via immunoSEQ multiplex PCR; TCRdb's table is partial and in-frame only. The sample records approximately 79,000 clones, around 83% being singletons. The sample in question was CD4+ or CD8+ T cells sorted from blood, obtained in a trial of the OX40 agonist ivuxolimab. Every receptor here comes from an adult with an advanced solid tumor such as melanoma, head and neck, liver or kidney cancer. Each CDR3 is given without its conserved first and last residue. The order of the fields is V gene, CDR3 length, clone size, CDR3 protein. The size entry is marked missing in some rows and otherwise reads once, few, many or a size class.

TRBV7-9 15 NA ASSLGVLTGARTEAF
TRBV6-5 13 NA ASRNPGTENYGYT
TRBV30 10 NA AWNLSGETQY
TRBV30 11 once AWSKQGGQPQH
TRBV6-1 13 NA ASREAGTGGNEQY
TRBV5-4 12 NA ASSSYISSYEQY
TRBV5-1 10 NA ASSLDRYGYT
TRBV5-6 14 NA ASSSLRTASDGEQY
TRBV25-1 14 NA ASSSPGTGDTGELF
TRBV9 11 NA ASSVTGNTEAF
TRBV10-2 14 NA ASSGGPERRREKLF
TRBV21-1 12 NA ASSSRGQGTEAF
TRBV5-1 12 once ASSPGYDTGELF
TRBV6-1 13 once ASSERRAGGNTIY
TRBV7-2 12 few ASSLEPGNYGYT
TRBV7-3 13 NA ASSLPRLPSVEQY
TRBV5-1 15 NA ASSLGSRTGALETQY
TRBV7-2 12 NA ASSAAYVQEKLF
TRBV7-9 13 once ASSQSGGYTDTQY
TRBV19 9 NA ASRRNTEAF
TRBV10-3 15 NA AIHPGTGGNGNQPQH
TRBV30 12 NA AWSVLGGTGELF
TRBV19 11 once ASSNPGTHFQY
TRBV10-3 14 NA AIKSSLAGDHNEQF
TRBV5-4 14 NA ASSLLGSGGNAEAF